This T cell receptor (beta chain) was recovered during a study of technical replicates of blood from a handful of donors. Profiling relied on immunoSEQ multiplex PCR, and the TCRdb table lists in-frame clones only, not all of them. The sample lists 75,000 to 90,000 clones, just over 90% occurring once. The receptor comes from a human donor in good health. Material: T cells isolated from PBMCs.

CDR3 sequence: CASSLGHEVGQPQHF. CDR3 nucleotides: TGCGCCAGCAGCTTGGGCCACGAGGTCGGTCAGCCCCAGCATTTT. V is TRBV5-1 and J is TRBJ1-5; D call uncertain. Germline loops: CDR1 SGHRS, CDR2 YFSETQ. Trimming took 0 bases from V and 6 from J, leaving 13 bases between them. CDR3 length equals 15 residues.